The entry that follows covers one T cell receptor beta chain sequence. These data belong to a study of blood T cell repertoires in COVID-19. For the study at large: Samples of COVID-19 (acute and convalescent) were obtained from the United States, Italy and Spain.

Original processing methods: Reference gene primer amplification gave nucleated cell count estimates. Assay: immunoSEQ multiplex PCR; the TCRdb copy retains only in-frame clones and omits some. Clone size and V and J calls were adopted from that table, with D and trimming inferred from the DNA. The sample records approximately 150,000 clones, over 75% being singletons. Sequenced: peripheral blood. This receptor was taken from a human donor in a cohort sampled during active COVID-19.

CDR3 nucleotides: TGTGCCATCTCAGGGGGTCTAGGCTACGAGCAGTACTTC. Its translation: CAISGGLGYEQYF. The V call is TRBV10-3, the J call TRBJ2-7; 7 bases are a match to TRBD1. The length of the CDR3 is 13 residues. CDR1 and CDR2 (germline): ENHRY, SYGVKD. J was trimmed by 3 bases and V by 8 bases; bases with no gene match: 7.